The sequence of this T cell receptor (beta chain) was determined in a study of cytomegalovirus exposure and HLA in healthy donors. Sequencing was performed with immunoSEQ multiplex PCR; in TCRdb, only in-frame clones are kept and a portion is missing. The sample yields under 250,000 clones, around 87% seen once. This CDR3 contains 14 residues. Trimming stripped 1 base from V and 2 bases from J, with 8 bases between. CDR1 is MDHEN and CDR2 is SYDVKM in the germline V gene. The sample comprised PBMCs. The genes are TRBV28 and TRBJ1-2, with no clear D. This TCR came from a woman aged 18-30 years in good health and CMV-seropositive. The CDR3 nucleotides read TGTGCCAGCAGTTTATTAAGAGTAAACTATGGCTACACCTTC. Translated: CASSLLRVNYGYTF.